The 15 T cell receptor beta chains given below trace back to one sample, sequenced in a study of cytomegalovirus exposure and HLA in healthy donors. The PCR made use of 60 Vbeta and 13 Jbeta primers. TCRdb keeps only in-frame clones here, not all; method: immunoSEQ multiplex PCR. Here the sample table reports some 180,000 clones. Sequencing was done on a sample of PBMCs. These TCRs come from a man aged 30 to 45 in good health and CMV-seronegative.

The chain uses TRBV11-1 and TRBJ2-5; tentative D call: TRBD2 (6 bases). V was cut by 4 bases and J by 0 bases, with 12 bases left in between. This CDR3 comprises 15 residues. Germline CDR1 reads SGHAT; CDR2 reads FQDESV (reference sequence). Here the CDR3 reads CASSWGRGYQETQYF. DNA for the CDR3: TGTGCCAGCAGCTGGGGACGGGGGTACCAAGAGACCCAGTACTTC. The whole variable domain, remainder taken from reference TRBV11-1 and TRBJ2-5, is EAEVAQSPRYKITEKSQAVAFWCDPISGHATLYWYRQILGQGPELLVQFQDESVVDDSQLPKDRFSAERLKGVDSTLKIQPAELGDSAMYLCASSWGRGYQETQYFGPGTRLLVL.

CDR3 nucleotides: TGTGCCAGCAGCCACCAAGCGGGAGGTACGGAGACCCAGTACTTC. Encoded protein: CASSHQAGGTETQYF. The gene calls are TRBV7-7 and TRBJ2-5, with 9 bases identical to TRBD2. V gave up 5 bases and J gave up 5 bases; unmatched junction bases: 9. The CDR3 is 15 residues long. Germline V gene sequence: CDR1 SSHAT, CDR2 FNYEAQ (reference sequence).

The rearrangement links TRBV7-2 to TRBJ1-4; D unclear. Trimming stripped 5 bases from V and 0 bases from J, with 10 bases between. Per germline, CDR1 SGHTA and CDR2 FQGNSA. The CDR3 runs 15 residues. CDR3 sequence reads: CASSRSGTTNEKLFF. The CDR3 DNA reads TGTGCCAGCAGCCGGTCGGGGACAACTAATGAAAAACTGTTTTTT.

The chain recombines TRBV10-3 with TRBJ1-1, with 8 bases lining up with TRBD1. Germline CDR1 and CDR2: ENHRY and SYGVKD. This CDR3 is built from 13 residues. With 6 bases clipped from V and 1 base from J, the junction kept 1 base outside the gene matches. CDR3 amino acids: CAIRGTGNTEAFF. The DNA of the CDR3 is TGTGCCATCAGGGGGACAGGGAACACTGAAGCTTTCTTT.

Concerning this clone itself: The junction departs from the called germline gene at one end, perhaps through a read error. The gene calls are TRBV2 and TRBJ1-6; D may be TRBD1 (6 bases). Germline lookup yields CDR1 SNHLY and CDR2 FYNNEI. There are 13 residues in the CDR3. CDR3 sequence (DNA): TGTGCCAGCATTGAACAGGGATGGTCACCCCTCCACTTT. It codes for CASIEQGWSPLHF.

The rearrangement joins TRBV10-1 to TRBJ2-1, with TRBD2 matching over 13 bases. J was trimmed by 0 bases and V by 3 bases; bases with no gene match: 8. Germline V gives CDR1 WNHNN, CDR2 SYGVQD (reference sequence). The CDR3 sequence is 19 residues long. CDR3 in DNA: TGCGCCAGCAGTGACGGGGGACTAGCGGGAAGAGGCTCCTACAATGAGCAGTTCTTC. Its translation: CASSDGGLAGRGSYNEQFF.

This chain connects TRBV6-6 to TRBJ2-3; no reliable D call. Germline CDR1 and CDR2: MNHNY and SVGAGI (reference sequence). The V and J ends lost 7 bases and 6 bases respectively, with 11 bases between them. The CDR3 is 12 amino acids. DNA of the CDR3: TGTGCCAGCACTAAGCGTGAGGATACGCAGTATTTT. It yields the protein CASTKREDTQYF.

The rearrangement links TRBV4-3 to TRBJ2-7; possible D gene TRBD2, 5 bases. The CDR3 covers 15 residues. V dropped 1 base and J dropped 2 bases, with 12 bases sitting between them. Germline V gene lookup returns CDR1 LGHNA and CDR2 YSLEER. The CDR3 nucleotides read TGCGCCAGCAGCCAAGCGGTAGGGAGCCCCTACGAGCAGTACTTC. This codes for CASSQAVGSPYEQYF.

The chain joins TRBV10-2 to TRBJ1-2; tentative D call: TRBD1 (5 bases). Germline loops: CDR1 WSHSY, CDR2 SAAADI. Trimming cost V 7 bases and J 0 bases, with 24 bases left between them. The CDR3 extends over 18 amino acids. This CDR3 reads CASTYERDFQRANYGYTF. The CDR3 bases are TGCGCCAGCACCTACGAACGGGACTTCCAAAGGGCTAACTATGGCTACACCTTC.

The V and J genes are TRBV7-8 and TRBJ1-1, with a possible D match to TRBD1 (6 bases). CDR1 and CDR2 (germline): SGHVS, FQNEAQ. V lost 1 base and J 4 bases, leaving 13 bases between the germline ends. The CDR3 totals 15 residues. CDR3 sequence: CASSLVQGGGTEAFF. CDR3 nucleotide sequence: TGTGCCAGCAGCTTAGTACAGGGCGGGGGCACTGAAGCTTTCTTT.

V gene TRBV2 combines with J gene TRBJ1-2, with D perhaps matching TRBD1 (5 bases). The CDR3 has 13 residues. The V end was cut by 5 bases, the J end by 2 bases, with 9 bases between. From germline, CDR1 is SNHLY and CDR2 FYNNEI. CDR3 sequence: CASSPWGNYGYTF. For the CDR3, the DNA is TGTGCCAGCAGTCCCTGGGGCAACTATGGCTACACCTTC.

The chain uses TRBV5-1 and TRBJ2-5, with a possible D match to TRBD2 (6 bases). The CDR3 sequence is 18 residues long. The germline CDR1 and CDR2 sequences are SGHRS and YFSETQ. The V gene lost 4 bases and the J gene lost 0 bases, with 22 bases spanning the gap. CDR3 DNA sequence: TGCGCCAGCAGCCCCCAGACTAGTCAGCCCCCGTACCAAGAGACCCAGTACTTC. Its protein is CASSPQTSQPPYQETQYF.

The chain employs TRBV19 and TRBJ1-6, with 8 positions matching TRBD1. This CDR3 has 14 residues. V lost 7 bases, J lost 8 bases, and 7 bases stayed unmatched. The germline gives CDR1 LNHDA, CDR2 SQIVND (reference sequence). CDR3 amino acids: CASKTGQADSPLHF. The CDR3 DNA reads as TGTGCCAGTAAAACGGGACAGGCCGATTCACCCCTCCACTTT.

The chain employs TRBV7-9 and TRBJ1-4; perhaps TRBD1 as D (5 bases). CDR1 is SEHNR and CDR2 is FQNEAQ in the germline V gene (reference sequence). Deletions cut 7 bases from V and 7 bases from J, with 13 bases between. This CDR3 region has 13 residues. CDR3 loop: CASNKLQGEKLFF. CDR3 DNA: TGTGCCAGCAACAAACTCCAGGGTGAAAAACTGTTTTTT.

The chain joins TRBV28 to TRBJ1-2; D is uncertain. This CDR3 is built from 16 residues. V lost 4 bases and J 0 bases, leaving 15 bases between the germline ends. Germline CDR1 and CDR2: MDHEN and SYDVKM. The chain's CDR3 is CASSSPWEKANYGYTF. CDR3 DNA sequence: TGTGCCAGCAGTTCCCCCTGGGAGAAAGCTAACTATGGCTACACCTTC.